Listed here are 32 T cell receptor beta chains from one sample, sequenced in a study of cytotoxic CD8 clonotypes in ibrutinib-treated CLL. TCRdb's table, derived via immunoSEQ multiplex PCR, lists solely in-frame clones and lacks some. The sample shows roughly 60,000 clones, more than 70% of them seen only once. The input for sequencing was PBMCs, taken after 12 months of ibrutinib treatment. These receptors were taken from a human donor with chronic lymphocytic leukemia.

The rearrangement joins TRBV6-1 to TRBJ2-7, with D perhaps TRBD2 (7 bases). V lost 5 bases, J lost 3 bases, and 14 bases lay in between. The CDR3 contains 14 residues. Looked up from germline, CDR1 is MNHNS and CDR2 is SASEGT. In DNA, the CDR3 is TGTGCCAGCAGTCATGGTAGGGGGGGCTACGAGCAGTACTTC. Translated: CASSHGRGGYEQYF.

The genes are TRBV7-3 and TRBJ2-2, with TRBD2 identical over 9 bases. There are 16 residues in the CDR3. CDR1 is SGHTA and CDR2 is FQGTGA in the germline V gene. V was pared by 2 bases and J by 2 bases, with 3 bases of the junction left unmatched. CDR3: CASSLLAGANTGELFF. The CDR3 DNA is TGTGCCAGCAGCTTATTAGCGGGAGCAAACACCGGGGAGCTGTTTTTT.

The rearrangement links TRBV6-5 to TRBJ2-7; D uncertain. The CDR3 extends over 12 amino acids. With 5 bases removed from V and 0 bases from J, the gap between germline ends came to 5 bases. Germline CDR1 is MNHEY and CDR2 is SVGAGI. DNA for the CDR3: TGTGCCAGCAGTGAGAGCTCCTACGAGCAGTACTTC. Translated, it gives CASSESSYEQYF.

The CDR3 here is CASSEGTLLHEQYF. The CDR3 DNA follows: TGTGCCAGCAGTGAAGGGACATTACTCCACGAGCAGTACTTC. The chain couples TRBV6-5 to TRBJ2-7, with D maybe TRBD1 (6 bases). There are 14 residues in the CDR3. Germline CDR1 and CDR2: MNHEY and SVGAGI. The V gene lost 5 bases and the J gene lost 5 bases, with 16 bases spanning the gap.

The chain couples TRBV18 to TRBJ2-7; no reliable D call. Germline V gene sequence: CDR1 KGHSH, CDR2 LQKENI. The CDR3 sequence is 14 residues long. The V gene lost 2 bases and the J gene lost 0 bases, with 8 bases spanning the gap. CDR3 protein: CASSPKGPSYEQYF. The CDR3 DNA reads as TGTGCCAGCTCACCAAAGGGCCCCTCCTACGAGCAGTACTTC.

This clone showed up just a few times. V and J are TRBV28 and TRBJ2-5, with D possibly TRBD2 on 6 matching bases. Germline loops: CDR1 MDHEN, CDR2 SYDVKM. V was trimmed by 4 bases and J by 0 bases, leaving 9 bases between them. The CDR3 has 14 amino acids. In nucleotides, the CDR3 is TGTGCCAGCAGTTGGCCGGGGGACCAAGAGACCCAGTACTTC. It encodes CASSWPGDQETQYF.

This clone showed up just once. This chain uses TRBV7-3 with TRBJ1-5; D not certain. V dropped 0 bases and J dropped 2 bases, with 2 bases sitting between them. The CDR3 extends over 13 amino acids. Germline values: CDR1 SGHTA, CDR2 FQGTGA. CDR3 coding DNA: TGTGCCAGCAGCTTAACAGGCAATCAGCCCCAGCATTTT. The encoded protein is CASSLTGNQPQHF.

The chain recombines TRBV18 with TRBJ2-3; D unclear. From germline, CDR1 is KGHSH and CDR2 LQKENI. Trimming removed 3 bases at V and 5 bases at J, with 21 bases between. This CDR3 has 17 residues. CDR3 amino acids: CASSPRLSADGGDTQYF. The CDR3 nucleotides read TGTGCCAGCTCACCCAGGTTGTCGGCGGATGGCGGAGATACGCAGTATTTT.

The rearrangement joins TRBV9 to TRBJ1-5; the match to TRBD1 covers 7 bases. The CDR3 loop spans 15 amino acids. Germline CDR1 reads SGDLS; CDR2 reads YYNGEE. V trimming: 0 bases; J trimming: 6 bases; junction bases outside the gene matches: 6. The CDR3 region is CASSVDPGGVQPQHF. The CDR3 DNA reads TGTGCCAGCAGCGTAGACCCAGGGGGAGTTCAGCCCCAGCATTTT.

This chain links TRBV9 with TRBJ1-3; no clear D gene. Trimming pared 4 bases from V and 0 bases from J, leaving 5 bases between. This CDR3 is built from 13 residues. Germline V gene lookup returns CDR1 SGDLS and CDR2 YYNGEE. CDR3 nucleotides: TGTGCCAGCAGCTCCGACTCTGGAAACACCATATATTTT. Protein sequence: CASSSDSGNTIYF.

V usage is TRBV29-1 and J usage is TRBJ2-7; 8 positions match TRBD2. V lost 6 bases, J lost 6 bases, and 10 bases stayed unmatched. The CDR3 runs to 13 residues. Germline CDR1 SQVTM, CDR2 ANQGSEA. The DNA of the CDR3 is TGCAGCGTACGGGAGGGACCGGGGCTCGAGCAGTACTTC. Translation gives CSVREGPGLEQYF.

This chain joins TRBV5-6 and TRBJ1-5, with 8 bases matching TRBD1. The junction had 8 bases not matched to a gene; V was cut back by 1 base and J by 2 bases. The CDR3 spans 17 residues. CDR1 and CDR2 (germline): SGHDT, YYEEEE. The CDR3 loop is CASSLSGGIGGNQPQHF. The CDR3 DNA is TGTGCCAGCAGCTTGTCAGGGGGCATCGGAGGCAATCAGCCCCAGCATTTT.

In nucleotides, the CDR3 is TGCGCCAGCAGAGTGACAGGGGACGCTGGAAACACCATATATTTT. Its protein is CASRVTGDAGNTIYF. The chain links TRBV10-2 to TRBJ1-3; 8 positions match TRBD1. V shed 6 bases, J shed 2 bases, and the junction held 6 bases outside the gene matches. The CDR3 runs to 15 residues. Germline lookup yields CDR1 WSHSY and CDR2 SAAADI.

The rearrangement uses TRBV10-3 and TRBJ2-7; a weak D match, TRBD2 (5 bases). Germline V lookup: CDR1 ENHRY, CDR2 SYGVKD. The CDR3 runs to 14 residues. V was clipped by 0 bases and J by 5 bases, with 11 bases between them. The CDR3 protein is CAISESRLANEQYF. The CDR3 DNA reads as TGTGCCATCAGTGAGTCGAGGCTAGCTAACGAGCAGTACTTC.

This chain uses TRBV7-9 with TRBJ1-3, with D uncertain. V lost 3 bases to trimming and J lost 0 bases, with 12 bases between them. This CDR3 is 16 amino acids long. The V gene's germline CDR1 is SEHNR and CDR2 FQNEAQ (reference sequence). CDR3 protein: CASSFYQISSGNTIYF. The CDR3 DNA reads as TGTGCCAGCAGCTTTTACCAGATCTCCTCTGGAAACACCATATATTTT.

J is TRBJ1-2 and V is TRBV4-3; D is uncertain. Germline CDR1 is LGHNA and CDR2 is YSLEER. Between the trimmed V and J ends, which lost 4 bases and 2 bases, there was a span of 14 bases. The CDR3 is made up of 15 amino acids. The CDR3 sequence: CASSPPGLGNYGYTF. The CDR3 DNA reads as TGCGCCAGCAGCCCCCCCGGGCTGGGAAACTATGGCTACACCTTC.

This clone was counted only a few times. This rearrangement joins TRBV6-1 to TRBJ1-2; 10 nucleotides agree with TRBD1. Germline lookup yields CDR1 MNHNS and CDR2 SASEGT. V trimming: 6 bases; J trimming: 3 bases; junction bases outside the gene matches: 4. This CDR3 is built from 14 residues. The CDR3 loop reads CASRTGTGDYGYTF. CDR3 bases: TGTGCCAGCAGAACCGGGACAGGGGACTATGGCTACACCTTC.

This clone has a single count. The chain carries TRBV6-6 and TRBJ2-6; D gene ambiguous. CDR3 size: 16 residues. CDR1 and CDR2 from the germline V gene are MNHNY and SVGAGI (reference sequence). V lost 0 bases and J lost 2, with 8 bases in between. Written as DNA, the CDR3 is TGTGCCAGCAGTTACTCTCCTGTAACTGGGGCCAACGTCCTGACTTTC. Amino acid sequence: CASSYSPVTGANVLTF.

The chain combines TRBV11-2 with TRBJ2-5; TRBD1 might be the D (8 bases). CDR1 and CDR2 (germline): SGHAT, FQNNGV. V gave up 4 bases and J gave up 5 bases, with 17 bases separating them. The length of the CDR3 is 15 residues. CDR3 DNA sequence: TGTGCCAGCAGCTGGACAGGGAGGGCTGTGGAGACCCAGTACTTC. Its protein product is CASSWTGRAVETQYF.

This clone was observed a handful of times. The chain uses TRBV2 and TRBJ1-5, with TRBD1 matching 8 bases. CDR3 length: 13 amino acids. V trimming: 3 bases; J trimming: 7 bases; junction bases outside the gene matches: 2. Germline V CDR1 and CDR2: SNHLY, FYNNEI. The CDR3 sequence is CASSEAGGQPQHF. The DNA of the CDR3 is TGTGCCAGCAGTGAGGCAGGGGGCCAGCCCCAGCATTTT. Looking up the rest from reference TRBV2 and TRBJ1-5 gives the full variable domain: EPEVTQTPSHQVTQMGQEVILRCVPISNHLYFYWYRQILGQKVEFLVSFYNNEISEKSEIFDDQFSVERPDGSNFTLKIRSTKLEDSAMYFCASSEAGGQPQHFGDGTRLSIL.

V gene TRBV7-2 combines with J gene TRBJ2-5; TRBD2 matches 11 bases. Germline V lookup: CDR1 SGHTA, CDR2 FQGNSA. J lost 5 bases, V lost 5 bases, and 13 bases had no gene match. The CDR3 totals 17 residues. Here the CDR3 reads CASSQRLAGSLGETQYF. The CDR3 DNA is TGTGCCAGCAGCCAAAGACTAGCGGGGTCCCTTGGTGAGACCCAGTACTTC.

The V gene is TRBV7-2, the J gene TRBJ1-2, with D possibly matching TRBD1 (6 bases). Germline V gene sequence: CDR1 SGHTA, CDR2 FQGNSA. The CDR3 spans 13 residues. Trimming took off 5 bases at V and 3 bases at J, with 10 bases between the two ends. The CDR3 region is CASSTDSHYGYTF. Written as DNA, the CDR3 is TGTGCCAGCAGCACGGACAGCCACTATGGCTACACCTTC.

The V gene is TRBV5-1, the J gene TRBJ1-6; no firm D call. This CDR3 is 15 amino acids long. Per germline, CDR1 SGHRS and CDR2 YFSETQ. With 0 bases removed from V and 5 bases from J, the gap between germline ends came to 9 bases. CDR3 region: CASSLGATDNSPLHF. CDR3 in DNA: TGCGCCAGCAGCTTGGGGGCCACAGATAATTCACCCCTCCACTTT.

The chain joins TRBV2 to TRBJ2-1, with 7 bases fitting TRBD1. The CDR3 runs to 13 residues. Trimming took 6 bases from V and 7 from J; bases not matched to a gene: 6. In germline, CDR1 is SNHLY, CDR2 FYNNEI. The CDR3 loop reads CASSGQEVNEQFF. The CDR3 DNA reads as TGTGCCAGCAGCGGACAGGAGGTAAATGAGCAGTTCTTC.

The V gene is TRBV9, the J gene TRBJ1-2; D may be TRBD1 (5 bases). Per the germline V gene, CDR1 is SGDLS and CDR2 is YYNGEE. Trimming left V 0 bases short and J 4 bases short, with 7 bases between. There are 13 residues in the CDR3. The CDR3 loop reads CASSVAGGYGYTF. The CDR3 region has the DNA TGTGCCAGCAGCGTAGCCGGGGGCTATGGCTACACCTTC. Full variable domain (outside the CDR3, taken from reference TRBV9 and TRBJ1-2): DSGVTQTPKHLITATGQRVTLRCSPRSGDLSVYWYQQSLDQGLQFLIQYYNGEERAKGNILERFSAQQFPDLHSELNLSSLELGDSALYFCASSVAGGYGYTFGSGTRLTVV.

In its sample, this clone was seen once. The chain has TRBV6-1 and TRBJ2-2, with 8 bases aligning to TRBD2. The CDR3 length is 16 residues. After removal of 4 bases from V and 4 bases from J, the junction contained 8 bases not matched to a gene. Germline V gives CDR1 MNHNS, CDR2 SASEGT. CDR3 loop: CASSALSGLVTGELFF. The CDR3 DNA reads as TGTGCCAGCAGTGCCCTATCGGGACTAGTCACCGGGGAGCTGTTTTTT.

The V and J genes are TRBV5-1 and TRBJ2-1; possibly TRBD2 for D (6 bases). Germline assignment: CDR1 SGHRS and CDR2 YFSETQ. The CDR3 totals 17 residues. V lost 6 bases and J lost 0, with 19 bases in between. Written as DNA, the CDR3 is TGCGCCAGCATCGCCCAGCCTGGGGGGAGCTCCTACAATGAGCAGTTCTTC. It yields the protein CASIAQPGGSSYNEQFF.

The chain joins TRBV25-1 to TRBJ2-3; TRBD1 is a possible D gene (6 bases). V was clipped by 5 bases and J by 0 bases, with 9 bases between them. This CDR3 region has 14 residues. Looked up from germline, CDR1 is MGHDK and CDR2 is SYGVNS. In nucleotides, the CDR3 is TGTGCCAGCAGTCAGGGGACGAGCACAGATACGCAGTATTTT. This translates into CASSQGTSTDTQYF.

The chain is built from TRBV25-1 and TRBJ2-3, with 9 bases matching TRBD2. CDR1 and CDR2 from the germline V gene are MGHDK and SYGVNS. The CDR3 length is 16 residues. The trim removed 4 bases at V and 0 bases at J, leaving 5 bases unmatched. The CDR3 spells CASSGSSGMSTDTQYF. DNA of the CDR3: TGTGCCAGCAGTGGCTCTAGCGGGATGAGCACAGATACGCAGTATTTT.

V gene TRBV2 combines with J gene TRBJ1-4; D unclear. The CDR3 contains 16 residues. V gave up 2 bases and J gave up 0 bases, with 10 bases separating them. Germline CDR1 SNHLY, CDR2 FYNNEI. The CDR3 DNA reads TGTGCCAGCAGTGAAACCTCTTTTGCAACTAATGAAAAACTGTTTTTT. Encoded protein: CASSETSFATNEKLFF. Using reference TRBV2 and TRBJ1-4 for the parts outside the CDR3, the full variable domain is EPEVTQTPSHQVTQMGQEVILRCVPISNHLYFYWYRQILGQKVEFLVSFYNNEISEKSEIFDDQFSVERPDGSNFTLKIRSTKLEDSAMYFCASSETSFATNEKLFFGSGTQLSVL.

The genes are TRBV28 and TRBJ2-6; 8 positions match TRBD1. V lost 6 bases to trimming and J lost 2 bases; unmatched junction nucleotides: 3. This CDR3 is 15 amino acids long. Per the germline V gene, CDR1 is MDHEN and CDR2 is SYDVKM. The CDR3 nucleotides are TGTGCCAGCAGCCTGGACAGGGCTGGGGCCAACGTCCTGACTTTC. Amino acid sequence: CASSLDRAGANVLTF.

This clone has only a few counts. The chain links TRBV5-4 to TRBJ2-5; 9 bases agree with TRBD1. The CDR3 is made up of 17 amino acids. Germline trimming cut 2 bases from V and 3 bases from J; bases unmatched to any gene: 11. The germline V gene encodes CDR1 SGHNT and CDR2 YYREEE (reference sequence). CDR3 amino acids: CASSFSGQGRDKETQYF. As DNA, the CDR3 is TGTGCCAGCAGCTTTTCGGGACAGGGACGGGACAAAGAGACCCAGTACTTC.